Shown below are 17 T cell receptor beta chains from a single sample sequenced in a study of cytotoxic CD8 clonotypes in ibrutinib-treated CLL. Sequenced by immunoSEQ multiplex PCR; TCRdb stores in-frame clones only, minus some. Of 90,000 to 150,000 clones listed, roughly 60% are singletons. This material consisted of PBMCs, taken after 24 months of ibrutinib treatment. The receptor set was obtained from a human donor with chronic lymphocytic leukemia.

The chain couples TRBV7-3 to TRBJ2-3; D is unresolved. CDR1 and CDR2 (germline): SGHTA, FQGTGA. V was cut by 2 bases and J by 12 bases, with 18 bases left in between. The CDR3 is 14 residues long. CDR3 amino acids: CASSLGQSLPRQYF. The CDR3 nucleotides are TGTGCCAGCAGCTTAGGGCAGTCACTACCTCGTCAGTATTTT.

The chain recombines TRBV5-1 with TRBJ1-2; the D is unclear. The V end was cut by 0 bases, the J end by 4 bases, with 13 bases between. The CDR3 covers 15 residues. The V gene's germline CDR1 is SGHRS and CDR2 YFSETQ. The CDR3 here is CASSLAGEVAYGYTF. The DNA of the CDR3 is TGCGCCAGCAGCTTGGCCGGGGAAGTGGCCTATGGCTACACCTTC. Complete variable domain (other parts from reference TRBV5-1 and TRBJ1-2): KAGVTQTPRYLIKTRGQQVTLSCSPISGHRSVSWYQQTPGQGLQFLFEYFSETQRNKGNFPGRFSGRQFSNSRSEMNVSTLELGDSALYLCASSLAGEVAYGYTFGSGTRLTVV.

The table lists this clone with a count of one. The DNA of the CDR3 is TGTGCCAGCAGCTCTTCCGGGACAGCCTACAATGAGCAGTTCTTC. Translation gives CASSSSGTAYNEQFF. The gene calls are TRBV7-3 and TRBJ2-1; 7 nucleotides line up with TRBD1. The J segment lost 2 bases and the V segment lost 4 bases, leaving 5 bases of the junction unmatched. Germline V CDR1 and CDR2: SGHTA, FQGTGA. The length of the CDR3 is 15 residues.

The chain couples TRBV7-3 to TRBJ2-3; possible D gene TRBD1, 6 bases. Trimming removed 1 base at V and 5 bases at J, with 13 bases between. From germline, CDR1 is SGHTA and CDR2 FQGTGA. This CDR3 comprises 15 residues. The CDR3 DNA follows: TGTGCCAGCAGCTTAAACCAGGGGTCATTAGATACGCAGTATTTT. It encodes CASSLNQGSLDTQYF. The variable domain in full, completed from reference TRBV7-3 and TRBJ2-3, reads GAGVSQTPSNKVTEKGKYVELRCDPISGHTALYWYRQSLGQGPEFLIYFQGTGAADDSGLPNDRFFAVRPEGSVSTLKIQRTERGDSAVYLCASSLNQGSLDTQYFGPGTRLTVL.

The chain links TRBV7-2 to TRBJ2-7, with TRBD2 identical over 12 bases. Germline CDR1 reads SGHTA; CDR2 reads FQGNSA. The J segment lost 5 bases and the V segment lost 5 bases, leaving 10 bases of the junction unmatched. The CDR3 has 16 amino acids. CDR3 residues: CASSPNELAGGHEQYF. The CDR3 nucleotides are TGTGCCAGCAGCCCCAACGAACTAGCGGGGGGCCACGAGCAGTACTTC.

The J gene is TRBJ2-7, the V gene TRBV30; TRBD1 aligns across 8 bases. This CDR3 contains 14 residues. CDR1 and CDR2 (germline): GTSNPN, SVGIG (reference sequence). V lost 3 bases to trimming and J lost 3 bases; unmatched junction nucleotides: 7. CDR3 sequence reads: CAWSRQGIYYEQYF. For the CDR3, the DNA is TGTGCCTGGAGCCGACAGGGGATCTACTACGAGCAGTACTTC.

The V call is TRBV7-2, the J call TRBJ2-7; 7 bases map to TRBD1. The CDR3 is made up of 15 amino acids. Germline CDR1 SGHTA, CDR2 FQGNSA. V was pared by 5 bases and J by 7 bases, with 14 bases of the junction left unmatched. The CDR3, as DNA: TGTGCCAGCAGCCGTCACAGGGGTCGCCCCGGGGAGCAGTACTTC. It yields the protein CASSRHRGRPGEQYF.

The J gene is TRBJ2-2, the V gene TRBV7-2, with unresolved D. Germline assignment: CDR1 SGHTA and CDR2 FQGNSA. Between the trimmed V and J ends, which lost 6 bases and 3 bases, there was a span of 5 bases. The CDR3 has 12 amino acids. In nucleotides, the CDR3 is TGTGCCAGCAGACCTTACACCGGGGAGCTGTTTTTT. Its protein product is CASRPYTGELFF.

This chain uses TRBV29-1 with TRBJ2-1; 9 bases map to TRBD2. Trimming at V came to 1 base and at J to 6 bases, leaving 7 bases not matched to a gene. This CDR3 region has 15 residues. The germline V gene has CDR1 SQVTM and CDR2 ANQGSEA. The CDR3, as DNA: TGCAGCGTTGAAGTCCCGGGACTAGCTTTCAATGAGCAGTTCTTC. This translates into CSVEVPGLAFNEQFF.

J is TRBJ1-3 and V is TRBV30; TRBD1 might be the D (5 bases). CDR3 size: 15 residues. V was pared by 0 bases and J by 2 bases, with 11 bases between. Germline-derived CDR1 and CDR2 are GTSNPN and SVGIG (reference sequence). The DNA for the CDR3 is TGTGCCTGGAGTGTACTGAGGGGCCCTGGAAACACCATATATTTT. It yields the protein CAWSVLRGPGNTIYF.

The V gene is TRBV6-6, the J gene TRBJ1-5; a possible D gene is TRBD1 (6 bases). From germline, CDR1 is MNHNY and CDR2 SVGAGI (reference sequence). CDR3 size: 15 residues. V lost 7 bases, J lost 0 bases, and 13 bases lay in between. The DNA for the CDR3 is TGTGCCAGCACCAGAGGGGGAAATAGCAATCAGCCCCAGCATTTT. Protein product: CASTRGGNSNQPQHF.

The chain carries TRBV6-1 and TRBJ2-6, with TRBD2 identical over 7 bases. CDR3 length equals 18 residues. Germline CDR1 is MNHNS and CDR2 is SASEGT. J lost 0 bases, V lost 4 bases, and 9 bases had no gene match. The CDR3 loop reads CASSGTSVSYSGANVLTF. The CDR3 nucleotides are TGTGCCAGCAGTGGCACTAGCGTCTCGTACTCTGGGGCCAACGTCCTGACTTTC.

This clone was found a few times. The rearrangement uses TRBV5-1 and TRBJ1-2, with a possible D match to TRBD1 (5 bases). This CDR3 has 13 residues. V was clipped by 4 bases and J by 0 bases, with 7 bases between them. Germline loops: CDR1 SGHRS, CDR2 YFSETQ. CDR3 in amino acids: CASSPDTNYGYTF. DNA of the CDR3: TGCGCCAGCAGCCCGGACACTAACTATGGCTACACCTTC.

The J gene is TRBJ1-2, the V gene TRBV25-1; D gene uncertain. CDR1 and CDR2 from the germline V gene are MGHDK and SYGVNS. Trimming took 1 base from V and 9 from J, leaving 15 bases between them. The CDR3 sequence is 14 residues long. In DNA form, the CDR3 reads TGTGCCAGCAGTGAATCAACAATGGGATTTAGCTACACCTTC. Translation gives CASSESTMGFSYTF.

On this clone: This sample includes further DNA sequences coding for the same CDR3. The gene calls are TRBV2 and TRBJ1-2, with D maybe TRBD1 (6 bases). Germline V gene sequence: CDR1 SNHLY, CDR2 FYNNEI. V lost 0 bases to trimming and J lost 4 bases, with 6 bases between them. CDR3 length: 13 residues. CDR3 sequence reads: CASSEAGGYGYTF. The CDR3 coding sequence is TGTGCCAGCAGTGAAGCAGGGGGCTATGGCTACACCTTC.

The chain has TRBV27 and TRBJ2-1, with 8 bases that match TRBD2. After removal of 6 bases from V and 0 bases from J, the junction contained 19 bases not matched to a gene. The CDR3 runs to 20 residues. Germline CDR1 is MNHEY and CDR2 is SMNVEV (reference sequence). CDR3 in amino acids: CASSRPRRSGGGPSYNEQFF. Here the CDR3 DNA reads TGTGCCAGCAGCCGCCCCCGTCGCAGCGGGGGAGGTCCCTCCTACAATGAGCAGTTCTTC.

This clone came up once. The chain combines TRBV2 with TRBJ2-1; D is ambiguous. This CDR3 has 11 residues. Germline loops: CDR1 SNHLY, CDR2 FYNNEI. V lost 3 bases to trimming and J lost 8 bases, with 5 bases between them. The CDR3 is CASSELDEQFF. The CDR3 DNA follows: TGTGCCAGCAGTGAGCTAGATGAGCAGTTCTTC. Looking up the rest from reference TRBV2 and TRBJ2-1 gives the full variable domain: EPEVTQTPSHQVTQMGQEVILRCVPISNHLYFYWYRQILGQKVEFLVSFYNNEISEKSEIFDDQFSVERPDGSNFTLKIRSTKLEDSAMYFCASSELDEQFFGPGTRLTVL.